Listed here are 9 T cell receptor beta chains from one sample, sequenced in a study of CD8 T cells in ankylosing spondylitis. Overall study results and limits: The study identified a TCR beta motif of seven or eight highly homologous variants that appeared characteristic of ankylosing spondylitis blood.

No cognate antigen is known for these TCRs. TCRdb analysed the 5' RACE reads with MiXCR anew, one entry per CDR3 protein. This table holds approximately 400,000 distinct CDR3 sequences, 25% to 30% found once. Sequences were obtained from blood, either unsorted or a sorted T cell fraction (not recorded which). These receptors came from a male donor with ankylosing spondylitis.

CDR3 sequence reads: CASSLARLENTGELFF. The CDR3 DNA reads as TGTGCCAGCAGCTTAGCGAGACTGGAGAACACCGGGGAGCTGTTTTTT. J is TRBJ2-2 and V is TRBV7-8; D is unresolved. V was shortened by 0 bases and J by 1 base, with 9 bases between the two germline ends. This CDR3 has 16 residues. Germline CDR1 is SGHVS and CDR2 is FQNEAQ.

This chain joins TRBV10-3 and TRBJ2-5; the match to TRBD1 covers 10 bases. The CDR3 has 13 residues. Unmatched junction bases numbered 0, after V lost 4 bases and J lost 4 bases. Germline V gene sequence: CDR1 ENHRY, CDR2 SYGVKD. DNA for the CDR3: TGTGCCATCAGTGGGGACAGGGGAGAGACCCAGTACTTC. As protein: CAISGDRGETQYF.

This clonotype was observed a few times. The junction departs from germline at one end; a sequencing error may be responsible. This chain joins TRBV5-1 and TRBJ2-7, with 10 bases lining up with TRBD2. This CDR3 spans 16 amino acids. Germline lookup yields CDR1 SGHRS and CDR2 YFSETQ. CDR3 coding DNA: TGCGCCAGCACCTTGGGGTTAGCGGGAGGCTCCTACGAGCAGTACTTC. Residues: CASTLGLAGGSYEQYF. Complete variable domain (other parts from reference TRBV5-1 and TRBJ2-7): KAGVTQTPRYLIKTRGQQVTLSCSPISGHRSVSWYQQTPGQGLQFLFEYFSETQRNKGNFPGRFSGRQFSNSRSEMNVSTLELGDSALYLCASTLGLAGGSYEQYFGPGTRLTVT.

The chain uses TRBV2 and TRBJ2-5; D is unresolved. Germline V gives CDR1 SNHLY, CDR2 FYNNEI. The CDR3 runs 12 residues. Trimming shortened V by 3 bases and J by 4 bases, and 6 bases separated the two germline ends. The CDR3 DNA reads as TGTGCCAGCAGTGAGTTTCCAGAGACCCAGTACTTC. It specifies CASSEFPETQYF.

This clonotype was picked up a small number of times. V gene TRBV18 combines with J gene TRBJ1-1; 9 nucleotides agree with TRBD1. Per the germline V gene, CDR1 is KGHSH and CDR2 is LQKENI. With 3 bases clipped from V and 2 bases from J, the junction kept 13 bases outside the gene matches. The CDR3 is 18 amino acids. The CDR3 protein is CASSPRGTGRPLNTEAFF. For the CDR3, the DNA is TGTGCCAGCTCACCCCGAGGGACAGGGCGACCTTTAAACACTGAAGCTTTCTTT.

The DNA for the CDR3 is TGCAGTGCTAGAGCCAGGGGTTGGGGTGCCAAAAACATTCAGTACTTC. Protein sequence: CSARARGWGAKNIQYF. The V and J genes are TRBV20-1 and TRBJ2-4; perhaps TRBD1 as D (6 bases). Between the trimmed V and J ends, which lost 1 base and 1 base, there was a span of 14 bases. The CDR3 length is 16 residues. CDR1 is DFQATT and CDR2 is SNEGSKA in the germline V gene (reference sequence).

V is TRBV12-3 or TRBV12-4 and J is TRBJ1-6, with D maybe TRBD1 (5 bases). CDR3 length: 13 residues. Trimming stripped 5 bases from V and 8 bases from J, with 10 bases between. CDR3 residues: CASSKQVYSPLHF. The CDR3, as DNA: TGTGCCAGCAGTAAACAGGTTTATTCACCCCTCCACTTT.

The chain combines TRBV20-1 with TRBJ2-3; D is possibly TRBD2 (6 bases). Germline CDR1 reads DFQATT; CDR2 reads SNEGSKA (reference sequence). There are 14 residues in the CDR3. V was shortened by 6 bases and J by 1 base, with 14 bases between the two germline ends. The CDR3 loop is CSAPRSSGTDTQYF. The CDR3 nucleotides read TGCAGTGCCCCCCGCTCTAGCGGCACAGATACGCAGTATTTT.

The chain joins TRBV10-3 to TRBJ1-1, with a tentative D call TRBD1 (5 bases). From germline, CDR1 is ENHRY and CDR2 SYGVKD. The CDR3 sequence is 14 residues long. V was cut by 4 bases and J by 7 bases, with 16 bases left in between. CDR3 amino acids: CAISAISGTVEAFF. As DNA, the CDR3 is TGTGCCATCAGTGCCATCTCCGGGACGGTTGAAGCTTTCTTT.